Shown below are 30 T cell receptor beta chains from a single sample sequenced in a study of T cell responses to AZD1222 COVID-19 vaccine. Sequencing used immunoSEQ multiplex PCR; TCRdb keeps in-frame clones, though not all of them. The data hold under 170,000 clones, with around 90% observed a single time. Sequenced material: peripheral blood, taken 28 days after the second AZD1222 dose. The source of these receptors is an adult who received the AZD1222 COVID-19 vaccine.

The chain has TRBV29-1 and TRBJ2-7; TRBD1 or TRBD2 may be the D gene (6 bases each). The CDR3 totals 13 residues. Germline V gene sequence: CDR1 SQVTM, CDR2 ANQGSEA. V lost 4 bases, J lost 6 bases, and 16 bases lay in between. The CDR3 loop reads CSVVGGVSAEQYF. CDR3 nucleotide sequence: TGCAGCGTTGTGGGGGGCGTTTCGGCCGAGCAGTACTTC.

The gene calls are TRBV5-6 and TRBJ2-1; D is unresolved. Trimming removed 4 bases at V and 0 bases at J, with 14 bases between. CDR1 and CDR2 from the germline V gene are SGHDT and YYEEEE. The CDR3 length is 16 residues. DNA for the CDR3: TGTGCCAGCAGCCAACTGGGCGGAAGCTCCTACAATGAGCAGTTCTTC. It codes for CASSQLGGSSYNEQFF. The full variable domain, completed using reference TRBV5-6 and TRBJ2-1, is DAGVTQSPTHLIKTRGQQVTLRCSPKSGHDTVSWYQQALGQGPQFIFQYYEEEERQRGNFPDRFSGHQFPNYSSELNVNALLLGDSALYLCASSQLGGSSYNEQFFGPGTRLTVL.

V is TRBV11-2 and J is TRBJ1-2, with TRBD1 matching 10 bases. The germline V gene has CDR1 SGHAT and CDR2 FQNNGV. This CDR3 has 16 amino acids. The ends lost 1 base at V and 4 bases at J; junction bases unmatched: 6. The CDR3 nucleotides read TGTGCCAGCAGCTTAGCGGGGACAGGGGTTTCCTATGGCTACACCTTC. Protein sequence: CASSLAGTGVSYGYTF.

The chain joins TRBV4-1 to TRBJ2-7; D may correspond to TRBD1 or TRBD2 (7 bases each). CDR1 and CDR2 from the germline V gene are MGHRA and YSYEKL. The V gene lost 4 bases and the J gene lost 5 bases, with 15 bases spanning the gap. The CDR3 has 14 amino acids. CDR3 sequence (DNA): TGCGCCAGCAGCCTCAATCAGGGGGGGGACGAGCAGTACTTC. Encoded protein: CASSLNQGGDEQYF.

V and J are TRBV3-1 (or the pseudogene TRBV3-2) and TRBJ1-2; 9 nucleotides agree with TRBD1. V shed 4 bases and J 7 bases; nucleotides not matched to a gene: 7. Germline V CDR1 and CDR2: LGHDT, YNNKEL (reference sequence). This CDR3 is built from 14 residues. CDR3 nucleotides: TGTGCCAGCAGCCCGGGACAGGGAACAGGTGGCTACACCTTC. This codes for CASSPGQGTGGYTF.

The rearrangement uses TRBV27 and TRBJ2-3; D remains ambiguous. Looked up from germline, CDR1 is MNHEY and CDR2 is SMNVEV (reference sequence). The length of the CDR3 is 16 residues. V was clipped by 6 bases and J by 0 bases, with 16 bases between them. The CDR3 loop reads CASSLGDLSSTDTQYF. In DNA form, the CDR3 reads TGTGCCAGCAGCCTAGGCGACTTGTCTAGCACAGATACGCAGTATTTT.

V gene TRBV27 combines with J gene TRBJ2-1, with no clear D. Germline assignment: CDR1 MNHEY and CDR2 SMNVEV (reference sequence). This CDR3 is built from 14 residues. Between the trimmed V and J ends, which lost 6 bases and 3 bases, there was a span of 12 bases. The CDR3 spells CASRPRRYYNEQFF. The CDR3 DNA is TGTGCCAGCAGGCCCCGCCGGTACTACAATGAGCAGTTCTTC.

The gene calls are TRBV5-1 and TRBJ1-1; no reliable D call. The ends were cut back, 2 bases at V and 3 bases at J, with 14 bases in the middle. The CDR3 length is 15 residues. The germline V gene encodes CDR1 SGHRS and CDR2 YFSETQ. DNA of the CDR3: TGCGCCAGCAGCTTAACGGCGGACGGGTACACTGAAGCTTTCTTT. Its protein is CASSLTADGYTEAFF.

The CDR3 region is CASSPTGKAGQPQHF. CDR3 DNA: TGTGCCAGCTCACCCACAGGGAAGGCGGGTCAGCCCCAGCATTTT. The chain joins TRBV18 to TRBJ1-5; possible D gene TRBD1, 6 bases. The V end lost 3 bases, the J end lost 6 bases, and 15 bases lay between the germline ends. Germline-derived CDR1 and CDR2 are KGHSH and LQKENI. The CDR3 sequence is 15 residues long.

The J gene is TRBJ1-6, the V gene TRBV6-1; a possible D gene is TRBD1 (5 bases). Trimming stripped 0 bases from V and 5 bases from J, with 8 bases between. CDR3 length: 15 residues. The germline V gene has CDR1 MNHNS and CDR2 SASEGT. CDR3 residues: CASSEAGRNNSPLHF. CDR3 nucleotide sequence: TGTGCCAGCAGTGAAGCGGGACGGAATAATTCACCCCTCCACTTT.

This rearrangement joins TRBV4-2 to TRBJ2-2, with D perhaps TRBD1 or TRBD2 (5 bases each). The germline gives CDR1 LGHNA, CDR2 YNFKEQ. Trimming shortened V by 4 bases and J by 1 base, and 13 bases separated the two germline ends. The CDR3 loop spans 16 amino acids. CDR3: CASSLGTLGNTGELFF. The CDR3 DNA reads TGTGCCAGCAGCCTGGGGACCTTGGGGAACACCGGGGAGCTGTTTTTT.

The rearrangement uses TRBV5-8 and TRBJ2-3, with 7 bases matching TRBD2. The CDR3 runs 16 residues. The germline V gene encodes CDR1 SGHTS and CDR2 YDEGEE. With V trimmed by 6 bases and J by 0 bases, 10 bases remained unmatched. CDR3 sequence (DNA): TGTGCCAGCACCCGGCTTGTTAGCGGGAGCACAGATACGCAGTATTTT. The encoded protein is CASTRLVSGSTDTQYF.

This sequence joins TRBV7-9 and TRBJ1-1, with a weak D call TRBD1 (5 bases). V lost 1 base, J lost 0 bases, and 12 bases lay in between. The CDR3 runs 16 residues. Germline loops: CDR1 SEHNR, CDR2 FQNEAQ (reference sequence). The chain's CDR3 is CASSLGWTQLNTEAFF. The CDR3, as DNA: TGTGCCAGCAGCTTAGGGTGGACACAATTGAACACTGAAGCTTTCTTT. Using reference TRBV7-9 and TRBJ1-1 for the parts outside the CDR3, the full variable domain is DTGVSQNPRHKITKRGQNVTFRCDPISEHNRLYWYRQTLGQGPEFLTYFQNEAQLEKSRLLSDRFSAERPKGSFSTLEIQRTEQGDSAMYLCASSLGWTQLNTEAFFGQGTRLTVV.

This clone is a singleton in its sample. The chain carries TRBV12-3 or TRBV12-4 and TRBJ2-5; D possibly uses TRBD1 or TRBD2 (5 bases each). V was shortened by 5 bases and J by 5 bases, with 12 bases between the two germline ends. CDR3 length: 13 residues. Here the CDR3 reads CASSVGRRETQYF. The CDR3 DNA reads TGTGCCAGCAGTGTGGGACGGAGGGAGACCCAGTACTTC.

CDR3 sequence reads: CASSLVDDEQYF. The CDR3, as DNA: TGTGCCAGCAGCTTAGTAGACGACGAGCAGTACTTC. The gene calls are TRBV11-3 and TRBJ2-7, with D unclear. This CDR3 is 12 amino acids long. V was clipped by 1 base and J by 5 bases, with 6 bases between them. The germline gives CDR1 SGHNT, CDR2 YENEEA.

This sequence joins TRBV30 and TRBJ2-6; either TRBD1 or TRBD2 may fit D (6 bases each). CDR3 length equals 16 residues. Germline lookup yields CDR1 GTSNPN and CDR2 SVGIG (reference sequence). Between the trimmed V and J ends, which lost 0 bases and 3 bases, there was a span of 12 bases. In DNA, the CDR3 is TGTGCCTGGAGTGTAGACGGGGGCTTTGGGGCCAACGTCCTGACTTTC. Translation gives CAWSVDGGFGANVLTF.

The chain has TRBV10-1 and TRBJ1-1, with D unclear. V gave up 2 bases and J gave up 4 bases, with 8 bases separating them. CDR1 and CDR2 from the germline V gene are WNHNN and SYGVQD (reference sequence). The CDR3 is 13 residues long. The CDR3 loop is CASSEAVATEAFF. The CDR3 DNA reads TGCGCCAGCAGTGAGGCGGTGGCCACTGAAGCTTTCTTT.

This clone was counted a few times. The chain carries TRBV11-2 and TRBJ2-2; D may be TRBD2 (5 bases). In germline, CDR1 is SGHAT, CDR2 FQNNGV. Trimming removed 1 base at V and 7 bases at J, with 10 bases between. The CDR3 sequence is 14 residues long. The CDR3 spells CASSLVTAGGELFF. The CDR3 nucleotides read TGTGCCAGCAGCTTAGTTACGGCGGGCGGGGAGCTGTTTTTT.

V usage is TRBV6-1 and J usage is TRBJ1-1; D call uncertain. Germline V CDR1 and CDR2: MNHNS, SASEGT. The CDR3 is made up of 15 amino acids. The V end lost 0 bases, the J end lost 1 base, and 9 bases lay between the germline ends. CDR3 protein: CASSEAHWGNTEAFF. The CDR3 DNA is TGTGCCAGCAGTGAAGCGCATTGGGGGAACACTGAAGCTTTCTTT.

This clone was counted between two and nine times. The chain carries TRBV19 and TRBJ1-1, with TRBD1 matching 9 bases. V lost 10 bases and J lost 5; bases outside the gene matches: 17. This CDR3 comprises 16 residues. Germline-derived CDR1 and CDR2 are LNHDA and SQIVND (reference sequence). The CDR3 reads CATTLALQGASTEAFF. For the CDR3, the DNA is TGTGCCACTACGCTAGCCTTACAGGGGGCTTCGACTGAAGCTTTCTTT.

The genes are TRBV30 and TRBJ2-1; 13 bases fit TRBD2. This CDR3 contains 19 residues. V was pared by 1 base and J by 2 bases, with 11 bases of the junction left unmatched. CDR1 is GTSNPN, CDR2 SVGIG, per germline (reference sequence). In DNA, the CDR3 is TGTGCCTGGAGTGGGTTCCCGACTAGCGGGAGGCATACCTACAATGAGCAGTTCTTC. Translation gives CAWSGFPTSGRHTYNEQFF.

V gene TRBV12-5 combines with J gene TRBJ2-5; possibly TRBD1 for D (6 bases). The CDR3 is 14 amino acids. The germline V gene encodes CDR1 LGHNT and CDR2 FRNRAP. Trimming cost V 4 bases and J 2 bases, with 11 bases left between them. The CDR3 coding sequence is TGTGCTAGTGGTTCCCCGACAGGTCAAGAGACCCAGTACTTC. Translation gives CASGSPTGQETQYF.

This chain connects TRBV19 to TRBJ2-1; the D is unclear. Germline CDR1 LNHDA, CDR2 SQIVND (reference sequence). The CDR3 is made up of 13 amino acids. The V and J ends lost 3 bases and 9 bases respectively, with 12 bases between them. Here the CDR3 DNA reads TGTGCCAGTAGTATCGTGGGCGACGGTGAGCAGTTCTTC. As protein: CASSIVGDGEQFF.

V gene TRBV7-8 combines with J gene TRBJ1-6, with D possibly TRBD1 on 5 matching bases. This CDR3 is 18 amino acids long. Trimming pared 5 bases from V and 0 bases from J, leaving 17 bases between. The V gene's germline CDR1 is SGHVS and CDR2 FQNEAQ. The CDR3 DNA reads as TGTGCCAGCAGCCTATTGACAGTAGGGGTCTCCTATAATTCACCCCTCCACTTT. It specifies CASSLLTVGVSYNSPLHF.

The V and J genes are TRBV6-1 and TRBJ1-6; TRBD1 might be the D (6 bases). Germline lookup yields CDR1 MNHNS and CDR2 SASEGT. V was cut by 3 bases and J by 7 bases, with 13 bases left in between. CDR3 length: 15 amino acids. CDR3 in DNA: TGTGCCAGCAGTGATGAGGGGGATCCCAATTCACCCCTCCACTTT. Its translation: CASSDEGDPNSPLHF.

The rearrangement joins TRBV6-5 to TRBJ1-5, with 7 nucleotides matching TRBD1. With V trimmed by 6 bases and J by 3 bases, 5 bases remained unmatched. Germline CDR1 and CDR2: MNHEY and SVGAGI. The CDR3 is made up of 14 amino acids. The CDR3 reads CASRRQGDNQPQHF. Written as DNA, the CDR3 is TGTGCCAGCAGGAGACAGGGCGACAATCAGCCCCAGCATTTT.

The chain has TRBV5-1 and TRBJ2-3; TRBD1 agrees at 9 bases. With V trimmed by 2 bases and J by 0 bases, 7 bases remained unmatched. The CDR3 consists of 17 residues. Germline V CDR1 and CDR2: SGHRS, YFSETQ. Here the CDR3 reads CASSFATGTGSTDTQYF. In DNA, the CDR3 is TGCGCCAGCAGCTTCGCCACCGGGACAGGGAGCACAGATACGCAGTATTTT. The whole variable domain, remainder taken from reference TRBV5-1 and TRBJ2-3, is KAGVTQTPRYLIKTRGQQVTLSCSPISGHRSVSWYQQTPGQGLQFLFEYFSETQRNKGNFPGRFSGRQFSNSRSEMNVSTLELGDSALYLCASSFATGTGSTDTQYFGPGTRLTVL.

This clone was detected only a few times. In DNA, the CDR3 is TGTGCCAGTATGGGGGGTGGCACAGATACGCAGTATTTT. Protein sequence: CASMGGGTDTQYF. V is TRBV2 and J is TRBJ2-3; tentative D call: TRBD2 (6 bases). Trimming removed 9 bases from V and 1 base from J, with 11 bases in between. The CDR3 extends over 13 amino acids. Germline CDR1 SNHLY, CDR2 FYNNEI.

V and J are TRBV3-1 (or the pseudogene TRBV3-2) and TRBJ2-2; tentatively, D is TRBD2 (5 bases). CDR1 is LGHDT, CDR2 YNNKEL, per germline (reference sequence). This CDR3 contains 13 residues. V was clipped by 5 bases and J by 5 bases, with 9 bases between them. The CDR3 sequence is CASSWVATGELFF. DNA of the CDR3: TGTGCCAGCAGCTGGGTAGCGACCGGGGAGCTGTTTTTT.

The CDR3 loop reads CASSLVAVGSPLHF. CDR3 DNA: TGTGCCAGCAGCTTGGTTGCCGTGGGTTCACCCCTCCACTTT. The chain joins TRBV5-6 to TRBJ1-6; D uncertain. V was trimmed by 0 bases and J by 9 bases, leaving 10 bases between them. The CDR3 loop spans 14 amino acids. Germline CDR1 is SGHDT and CDR2 is YYEEEE.